Only a few counts were recorded for the clone carrying this TCR beta chain. The antigen is unknown. These data belong to a study of cytomegalovirus exposure and HLA in healthy donors. The junction had 11 bases not matched to a gene; V was cut back by 6 bases and J by 3 bases. Germline loops: CDR1 LGHNT, CDR2 FRNRAP. This CDR3 is built from 16 residues. Whole-study findings and limits: An observed cluster of highly shared sequence variants was recorded as a likely sequencing artifact.

The PCR ran on 60 Vbeta and 13 Jbeta primers. The data were produced by immunoSEQ multiplex PCR, yet TCRdb's version contains in-frame clones alone and is incomplete. The table lists 310,000 or so clones, roughly 90% of them singletons, with about 2.5% in the top ten. The TCR sequence derives from a woman aged 18-29 years in good health and CMV-seronegative. The sample comprised PBMCs. The V gene is TRBV12-5, the J gene TRBJ2-4; 7 nucleotides line up with TRBD1. CDR3 in amino acids: CASGPPGQSLKNIQYF. In DNA, the CDR3 is TGTGCTAGTGGCCCCCCGGGACAGAGTCTCAAAAACATTCAGTACTTC.